This T cell receptor (beta chain) emerged from a study of blood T cell repertoires in COVID-19. For the study at large: COVID-19 samples, acute and convalescent, were from the United States, Italy and Spain. Nucleic acid was either cDNA or gDNA, and it came from T cells, B-cell-depleted T cells, or PBMCs.

Original analysis: Scientists estimated how many nucleated cells there were by amplifying reference gene primers. Data came from immunoSEQ multiplex PCR; TCRdb stores just in-frame clones and leaves some out. D and trimming were read from the DNA, whereas the V and J calls and clone size are those reported in that table. This sample has under 300,000 clones; about 83% occur once, and the top ten carry approximately 13%. V was trimmed by 6 bases and J by 4 bases, leaving 6 bases between them. CDR1 and CDR2 from the germline V gene are DFQATT and SNEGSKA (reference sequence). The CDR3 runs 10 residues.

The chain has TRBV20-1 and TRBJ1-2; D gene ambiguous. The sequence was obtained from an elderly man with acute or convalescent COVID-19. Sequencing was carried out using peripheral blood. The chain's CDR3 is CSARSYGYTF. For the CDR3, the DNA is TGCAGTGCCCGGAGCTATGGCTACACCTTC.